The 7 T cell receptor beta chains reported below all come from one sample, sequenced in a study of cytomegalovirus exposure and HLA in healthy donors (dated by TCRdb to the late 2010s). Receptor libraries were prepared by the immunoSEQ multiplex PCR assay. For the multiplex PCR, a mixture combining 60 forward primers for TCR Vbeta segments and 13 reverse primers for TCR Jbeta segments was used. What TCRdb holds here is the immuneACCESS table cut down to in-frame rearrangements. Part of the clones is not present; checked against another copy, under half of the missing clones reflect an unresolved V gene, and the others are unexplained. The sample table shows under 85,000 clones, and roughly 80% are seen once. Together, the top ten hold around 22% of the sample. Sequencing was performed on PBMCs. These receptors were taken from a woman aged 40 to 50 in good health and CMV-seropositive.

This chain uses TRBV5-1 with TRBJ1-2, with D possibly matching TRBD1 (5 bases). The germline V gene has CDR1 SGHRS and CDR2 YFSETQ. V was cut by 2 bases and J by 4 bases, with 12 bases left in between. The CDR3 contains 14 residues. CDR3 DNA sequence: TGCGCCAGCAGCTTAGGGCAGGGTCCCTATGGCTACACCTTC. Its translation is CASSLGQGPYGYTF.

The chain recombines TRBV2 with TRBJ2-1, with TRBD1 identical over 7 bases. Germline values: CDR1 SNHLY, CDR2 FYNNEI. The trim removed 6 bases at V and 4 bases at J, leaving 6 bases unmatched. CDR3 length: 14 amino acids. The CDR3 nucleotides read TGTGCCAGCAGGGACAGGTGGGGATACAATGAGCAGTTCTTC. Translation: CASRDRWGYNEQFF.

V and J are TRBV4-2 and TRBJ2-7; 7 bases line up with TRBD1. V dropped 4 bases and J dropped 0; count of bases not matched to a gene: 9. Germline assignment: CDR1 LGHNA and CDR2 YNFKEQ. CDR3 length: 16 residues. The CDR3, as DNA: TGTGCCAGCAGCCGATGGACAGGCCTAAGCTCCTACGAGCAGTACTTC. Its translation: CASSRWTGLSSYEQYF.

This chain links TRBV29-1 with TRBJ2-1; D possibly matches TRBD1 or TRBD2 (9 bases each). This CDR3 spans 18 amino acids. V was cut by 4 bases and J by 8 bases, with 30 bases left in between. From germline, CDR1 is SQVTM and CDR2 ANQGSEA. CDR3 protein: CSVARDRVSSGNWDEQFF. The DNA for the CDR3 is TGCAGCGTTGCCCGGGACAGGGTATCTAGCGGGAATTGGGATGAGCAGTTCTTC.

V gene TRBV4-1 combines with J gene TRBJ2-5; 7 bases line up with TRBD2. Germline loops: CDR1 MGHRA, CDR2 YSYEKL. V shed 1 base, J shed 1 base, and the junction held 0 bases outside the gene matches. This CDR3 region has 14 residues. The CDR3 sequence is CASSQAGGQETQYF. In nucleotides, the CDR3 is TGCGCCAGCAGCCAAGCGGGGGGCCAAGAGACCCAGTACTTC.

The chain is built from TRBV5-4 and TRBJ2-1; TRBD1 matches 8 bases. This CDR3 spans 13 amino acids. V shed 4 bases and J 9 bases; nucleotides not matched to a gene: 6. Germline V gene data show CDR1 as SGHNT and CDR2 as YYREEE (reference sequence). The DNA of the CDR3 is TGTGCCAGCAGCCAGGGGGCTTGGAGTGAGCAGTTCTTC. Amino acids: CASSQGAWSEQFF.

Concerning this clone: Other DNA sequences in the same sample also yield this CDR3. The gene calls are TRBV5-1 and TRBJ1-5; 7 bases are shared with TRBD1. The CDR3 loop spans 14 amino acids. V gave up 0 bases and J gave up 5 bases; unmatched junction bases: 2. CDR1 is SGHRS and CDR2 is YFSETQ in the germline V gene. The CDR3 DNA follows: TGCGCCAGCAGCTTGGGGGGGACAGATCAGCCCCAGCATTTT. This sequence encodes CASSLGGTDQPQHF.